This entry features one TCR beta chain sequence. The antigen is not known. The CDR3 runs 16 residues. V gave up 4 bases and J gave up 5 bases; unmatched junction bases: 11. Germline V gives CDR1 SGHNT, CDR2 YYREEE (reference sequence). TCRdb reanalysed the multiplex PCR reads using MiXCR and keeps one entry per CDR3 protein. The sample has about 15,000 distinct CDR3 sequences, roughly 52% seen once. This record belongs to a study of breast tumors, draining lymph nodes, adjacent tissues. Study results and limitations: Most tumor T cells seemingly derive from lymph node, then expand in tumor. Compared with basal-like, luminal-like tumors shared significantly more repertoire with nontumor tissue. Compared with lymph nodes, tumors were less diverse; compared with nontumor tissue, more. That most tumor T cells come from lymph nodes remained unproven.

Specimen: tumor-adjacent breast tissue. The receptor comes from a female donor with breast cancer. Some clones in this sample may be carry-over from other donors' samples. This chain uses TRBV5-4 with TRBJ1-2, with 10 bases matching TRBD1. CDR3: CASSDPGQGRGYGYTF. CDR3 bases: TGTGCCAGCAGCGACCCGGGACAGGGGAGGGGATATGGCTACACCTTC. Full variable domain (rest looked up from reference TRBV5-4 and TRBJ1-2): ETGVTQSPTHLIKTRGQQVTLRCSSQSGHNTVSWYQQALGQGPQFIFQYYREEENGRGNFPPRFSGLQFPNYSSELNVNALELDDSALYLCASSDPGQGRGYGYTFGSGTRLTVV.